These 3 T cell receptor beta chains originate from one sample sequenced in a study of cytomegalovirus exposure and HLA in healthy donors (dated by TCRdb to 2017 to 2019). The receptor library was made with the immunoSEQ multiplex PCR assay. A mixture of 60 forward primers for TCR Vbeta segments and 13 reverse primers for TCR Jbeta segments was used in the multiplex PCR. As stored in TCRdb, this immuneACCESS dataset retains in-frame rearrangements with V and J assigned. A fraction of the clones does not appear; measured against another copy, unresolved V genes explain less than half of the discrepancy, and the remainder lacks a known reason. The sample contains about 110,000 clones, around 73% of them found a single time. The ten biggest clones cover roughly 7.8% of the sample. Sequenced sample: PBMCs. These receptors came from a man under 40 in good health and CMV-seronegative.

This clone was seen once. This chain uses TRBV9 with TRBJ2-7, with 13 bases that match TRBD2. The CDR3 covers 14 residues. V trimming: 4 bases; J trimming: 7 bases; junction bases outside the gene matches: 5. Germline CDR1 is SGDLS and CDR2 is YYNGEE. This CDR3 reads CASSPGGLAGEQYF. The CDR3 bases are TGTGCCAGCAGCCCAGGGGGACTAGCGGGAGAGCAGTACTTC.

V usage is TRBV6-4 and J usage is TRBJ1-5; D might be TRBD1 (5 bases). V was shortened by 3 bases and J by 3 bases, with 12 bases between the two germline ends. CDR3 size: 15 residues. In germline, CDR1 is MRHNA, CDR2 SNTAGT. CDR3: CASSEREGANQPQHF. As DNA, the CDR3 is TGTGCCAGCAGTGAAAGGGAAGGGGCCAATCAGCCCCAGCATTTT.

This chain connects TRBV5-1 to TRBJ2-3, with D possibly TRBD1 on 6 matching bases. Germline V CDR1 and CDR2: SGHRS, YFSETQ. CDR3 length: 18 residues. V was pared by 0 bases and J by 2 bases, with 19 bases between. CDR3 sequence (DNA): TGCGCCAGCAGCTTGGATCCTCCTAGGGGGACCCTCACAGATACGCAGTATTTT. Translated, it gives CASSLDPPRGTLTDTQYF. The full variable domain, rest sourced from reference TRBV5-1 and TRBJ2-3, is KAGVTQTPRYLIKTRGQQVTLSCSPISGHRSVSWYQQTPGQGLQFLFEYFSETQRNKGNFPGRFSGRQFSNSRSEMNVSTLELGDSALYLCASSLDPPRGTLTDTQYFGPGTRLTVL.